One and the same sample provided the 26 T cell receptor beta chains below, sequenced in a study of CD8+ T cells in alopecia areata. Sequencing used cDNA as its template, made by extracting RNA and reverse transcribing it. Method: immunoSEQ multiplex PCR; TCRdb's copy keeps in-frame clones and lacks some. Of 150,000 or so clones in the sample, around 47% are singletons; the top ten hold around 7%. Sequences were obtained from CD4+ T cells sorted from blood. The receptors were gathered from a human donor with alopecia areata.

The J gene is TRBJ2-3, the V gene TRBV18; 9 nucleotides agree with TRBD2. Per germline, CDR1 KGHSH and CDR2 LQKENI. This CDR3 is 14 amino acids long. J was trimmed by 5 bases and V by 4 bases; bases with no gene match: 4. This chain's CDR3 is CASSRLTSGDTQYF. The CDR3 DNA sequence: TGTGCCAGCTCACGGTTGACTAGCGGAGATACGCAGTATTTT.

In this sample, this clone turned up a few times. The V call is TRBV27, the J call TRBJ2-7, with TRBD1 matching 9 bases. The CDR3 sequence is 13 residues long. The J segment lost 6 bases and the V segment lost 3 bases, leaving 3 bases of the junction unmatched. Germline V lookup: CDR1 MNHEY, CDR2 SMNVEV (reference sequence). The CDR3 DNA reads as TGTGCCAGCAGTTTCCCGGGACAGGGCGAGCAGTACTTC. Translation gives CASSFPGQGEQYF.

The gene calls are TRBV30 and TRBJ1-1, with a tentative D call TRBD1 (5 bases). The CDR3 loop spans 13 amino acids. CDR1 is GTSNPN and CDR2 is SVGIG in the germline V gene (reference sequence). The ends were cut back, 6 bases at V and 1 base at J, with 12 bases in the middle. In nucleotides, the CDR3 is TGTGCCTGCTCACTGGGGGGGAACACTGAAGCTTTCTTT. Translation gives CACSLGGNTEAFF.

The chain carries TRBV2 and TRBJ2-3, with 10 bases fitting TRBD2. Trimming took 6 bases from V and 6 from J; bases not matched to a gene: 9. This CDR3 region has 15 residues. Germline V CDR1 and CDR2: SNHLY, FYNNEI. The CDR3 reads CASSRTSGLFDTQYF. CDR3 nucleotides: TGTGCCAGCAGCCGGACTAGCGGCTTGTTTGATACGCAGTATTTT. The entire variable domain, with the rest obtained from reference TRBV2 and TRBJ2-3, is as follows: EPEVTQTPSHQVTQMGQEVILRCVPISNHLYFYWYRQILGQKVEFLVSFYNNEISEKSEIFDDQFSVERPDGSNFTLKIRSTKLEDSAMYFCASSRTSGLFDTQYFGPGTRLTVL.

The rearrangement uses TRBV27 and TRBJ2-3; 10 bases fit TRBD2. V lost 7 bases and J lost 7; bases outside the gene matches: 11. CDR3 length: 15 amino acids. Germline V gene sequence: CDR1 MNHEY, CDR2 SMNVEV (reference sequence). This CDR3 reads CASNLVSGRINTQYF. The CDR3 region has the DNA TGTGCCAGCAACCTGGTTAGCGGGAGGATCAATACGCAGTATTTT.

The chain recombines TRBV6-5 with TRBJ1-2; D unresolved. The germline V gene encodes CDR1 MNHEY and CDR2 SVGAGI. V lost 3 bases and J 0 bases, leaving 8 bases between the germline ends. This CDR3 has 14 residues. The CDR3 is CASSYTASNYGYTF. In DNA, the CDR3 is TGTGCCAGCAGTTATACCGCGTCTAACTATGGCTACACCTTC.

J is TRBJ2-7 and V is TRBV27; unclear D gene. V was pared by 2 bases and J by 0 bases, with 8 bases between. CDR1 is MNHEY and CDR2 is SMNVEV in the germline V gene (reference sequence). The CDR3 length is 14 residues. CDR3 residues: CASSLIRSSYEQYF. DNA for the CDR3: TGTGCCAGCAGTTTAATTAGGAGCTCCTACGAGCAGTACTTC.

The V and J genes are TRBV9 and TRBJ2-7, with D perhaps TRBD2 (6 bases). Trimming left V 4 bases short and J 5 bases short, with 13 bases between. Germline V gives CDR1 SGDLS, CDR2 YYNGEE. This CDR3 is built from 13 residues. CDR3 sequence reads: CASSRDFFDEQYF. CDR3 nucleotides: TGTGCCAGCAGCCGGGACTTTTTTGACGAGCAGTACTTC.

The table lists this clone with a few counts. J is TRBJ2-5 and V is TRBV2; unclear D gene. CDR3 length: 13 residues. The germline V gene encodes CDR1 SNHLY and CDR2 FYNNEI. V dropped 10 bases and J dropped 0 bases, with 12 bases sitting between them. In nucleotides, the CDR3 is TGTGCCACCCTCTCCATTGACCAAGAGACCCAGTACTTC. Amino acid sequence: CATLSIDQETQYF.

The chain uses TRBV20-1 and TRBJ1-5; D unresolved. This CDR3 is built from 11 residues. Trimming took off 1 base at V and 7 bases at J, with 5 bases between the two ends. Germline V lookup: CDR1 DFQATT, CDR2 SNEGSKA (reference sequence). As DNA, the CDR3 is TGCAGTGCTAGAGTGTCCCAGCCCCAGCATTTT. Its protein product is CSARVSQPQHF.

The V and J genes are TRBV25-1 and TRBJ2-7; D is undetermined. Germline CDR1 is MGHDK and CDR2 is SYGVNS. Trimming stripped 1 base from V and 6 bases from J, with 4 bases between. The CDR3 spans 11 residues. The CDR3 here is CASSEFLEQYF. Written as DNA, the CDR3 is TGTGCCAGCAGTGAATTCCTCGAGCAGTACTTC.

The chain carries TRBV30 and TRBJ2-2; 7 bases align to TRBD2. CDR1 is GTSNPN, CDR2 SVGIG, per germline (reference sequence). V lost 1 base, J lost 4 bases, and 9 bases stayed unmatched. The length of the CDR3 is 16 residues. The CDR3 DNA reads TGTGCCTGGAGTGGGAGACTAAGCGGGGCCACCGGGGAGCTGTTTTTT. This encodes CAWSGRLSGATGELFF.

This clone was seen a handful of times. The rearrangement uses TRBV18 and TRBJ2-1; the D gene could be TRBD1 or TRBD2 (6 bases each). Deletions cut 2 bases from V and 13 bases from J, with 18 bases between. The CDR3 sequence is 14 residues long. Germline-derived CDR1 and CDR2 are KGHSH and LQKENI. The CDR3 reads CASSPSGATQRQFF. In nucleotides, the CDR3 is TGTGCCAGCTCACCATCGGGGGCGACACAAAGACAGTTCTTC.

The chain couples TRBV7-9 to TRBJ1-2; D not resolved. This CDR3 has 13 amino acids. Trimming pared 3 bases from V and 6 bases from J, leaving 11 bases between. Per the germline V gene, CDR1 is SEHNR and CDR2 is FQNEAQ (reference sequence). The CDR3 reads CASSFLEGDGYTF. DNA of the CDR3: TGTGCCAGCAGCTTTCTTGAAGGAGATGGCTACACCTTC.

The chain combines TRBV7-9 with TRBJ2-5; D gene unclear. The CDR3 has 18 residues. V was pared by 5 bases and J by 2 bases, with 24 bases between. Germline V gene sequence: CDR1 SEHNR, CDR2 FQNEAQ (reference sequence). The CDR3 DNA reads TGTGCCAGCAGCGGACCGGTGGTCGTCAAGGATAGGCAAGAGACCCAGTACTTC. Translated: CASSGPVVVKDRQETQYF.

This clone was seen only a few times. CDR3 loop: CSVGRDQQSYEQYF. Written as DNA, the CDR3 is TGCAGCGTTGGGAGAGACCAACAGAGCTACGAGCAGTACTTC. The chain links TRBV29-1 to TRBJ2-7, with no clear D. Per the germline V gene, CDR1 is SQVTM and CDR2 is ANQGSEA. Deletions cut 4 bases from V and 3 bases from J, with 16 bases between. The CDR3 runs 14 residues.

This clone was recorded a few times. A read error may explain this, as a much larger clone is one base away. Other DNA sequences in the same sample also yield this CDR3. CDR3 nucleotides: TGTGCCAGCAGTTCCAGGGGGCGGGAGACCCAGTACTTC. As protein: CASSSRGRETQYF. The rearrangement links TRBV27 to TRBJ2-5, with TRBD1 matching 8 bases. Germline V gene sequence: CDR1 MNHEY, CDR2 SMNVEV (reference sequence). The J segment lost 5 bases and the V segment lost 4 bases, leaving 3 bases of the junction unmatched. The CDR3 consists of 13 residues.

This chain connects TRBV6-1 to TRBJ2-4; D not resolved. This CDR3 comprises 11 residues. Trimming stripped 0 bases from V and 9 bases from J, with 3 bases between. Germline CDR1 reads MNHNS; CDR2 reads SASEGT. CDR3 region: CASSEALIQYF. CDR3 coding DNA: TGTGCCAGCAGTGAAGCTCTCATTCAGTACTTC.

The rearrangement joins TRBV19 to TRBJ2-1, with D possibly matching TRBD2 (6 bases). The CDR3 consists of 14 residues. The germline V gene encodes CDR1 LNHDA and CDR2 SQIVND (reference sequence). V was pared by 5 bases and J by 2 bases, with 10 bases between. CDR3 sequence reads: CASSVEGPYNEQFF. CDR3 bases: TGTGCCAGTAGTGTGGAGGGACCCTACAATGAGCAGTTCTTC.

The chain uses TRBV29-1 and TRBJ1-2; D might be TRBD1 (6 bases). The V gene lost 4 bases and the J gene lost 4 bases, with 13 bases spanning the gap. This CDR3 region has 13 residues. Germline loops: CDR1 SQVTM, CDR2 ANQGSEA. CDR3 DNA: TGCAGCGTTGCCAGGACAGTAAGCTATGGCTACACCTTC. It yields the protein CSVARTVSYGYTF.

V is TRBV30 and J is TRBJ1-5; D not certain. The V gene's germline CDR1 is GTSNPN and CDR2 SVGIG (reference sequence). Trimming took 0 bases from V and 4 from J, leaving 16 bases between them. This CDR3 has 16 amino acids. The CDR3: CAWSVHSGSRNQPQHF. The DNA of the CDR3 is TGTGCCTGGAGTGTACACTCGGGGAGTCGAAATCAGCCCCAGCATTTT.

The chain links TRBV7-2 to TRBJ2-7, with D possibly TRBD1 on 5 matching bases. In germline, CDR1 is SGHTA, CDR2 FQGNSA. V lost 5 bases and J 3 bases, leaving 8 bases between the germline ends. The CDR3 consists of 12 residues. CDR3 protein: CASSQTDYEQYF. Here the CDR3 DNA reads TGTGCCAGCAGCCAGACAGACTACGAGCAGTACTTC.

The rearrangement links TRBV18 to TRBJ2-1; 11 nucleotides match TRBD2. The germline CDR1 and CDR2 sequences are KGHSH and LQKENI. This CDR3 has 16 amino acids. The V and J ends lost 4 bases and 9 bases, in that order; junction bases with no gene match: 11. The CDR3 here is CASSRTSGSGAFEQFF. CDR3 coding DNA: TGTGCCAGCTCACGAACTAGCGGGAGCGGTGCCTTTGAGCAGTTCTTC.

On this clone: In the same sample, other DNA sequences code for this CDR3. The chain carries TRBV15 and TRBJ2-5; D remains ambiguous. Trimming removed 1 base at V and 4 bases at J, with 1 base between. CDR3 length: 11 amino acids. In germline, CDR1 is LNHNV, CDR2 YYDKDF (reference sequence). The CDR3 protein is CATSRAETQYF. The CDR3 bases are TGTGCCACCAGCAGAGCAGAGACCCAGTACTTC.

This sequence joins TRBV30 and TRBJ2-5; unclear D gene. CDR1 GTSNPN and CDR2 SVGIG come from the germline V gene (reference sequence). The V gene lost 3 bases and the J gene lost 4 bases, with 12 bases spanning the gap. The CDR3 is made up of 13 amino acids. The CDR3 DNA follows: TGTGCCTGGAGCCGCCGAAATGGAGAGACCCAGTACTTC. Translation: CAWSRRNGETQYF.

This chain connects TRBV29-1 to TRBJ2-7; 7 positions agree with TRBD1. This CDR3 has 13 residues. V was pared by 4 bases and J by 4 bases, with 7 bases of the junction left unmatched. CDR1 is SQVTM, CDR2 ANQGSEA, per germline. CDR3 sequence reads: CSVGGGGFYEQYF. CDR3 coding DNA: TGCAGCGTTGGAGGGGGCGGGTTTTACGAGCAGTACTTC.